This T cell receptor (beta chain) was found in a study of blood T cells in healthy people across ages. Study details: About one barcoded beta molecule per two T cells was captured by template switching. Overall study results and limits: Significant beta diversity loss was already apparent by age approximately 38, declining roughly linearly. TCR beta diversity was tightly associated with the proportion of naive T cells. The authors considered diversity estimates from one million T cells to be underestimates.

This clonotype has a handful of counts. Its antigen remains unidentified. Combining a sample-barcoded 5' primer with a J-beta primer mix, a second PCR ran for about 6 to 11 cycles. TCRdb used MiXCR to reprocess the 5' RACE reads, holding one entry per CDR3 protein. This repertoire shows under 1,000,000 distinct CDR3 sequences, about 37% found once; its top ten account for roughly 13%. The CDR3 consists of 15 residues. Germline-derived CDR1 and CDR2 are LGHNA and YNFKEQ. Trimming cost V 4 bases and J 2 bases, with 13 bases left between them. V is TRBV4-2 and J is TRBJ2-3; a weak D match, TRBD1 (6 bases). Specimen: blood. The TCR comes from a man between 18 and 29 years old in good health. The CDR3 loop is CASSPEGDYTDTQYF. The CDR3 region has the DNA TGTGCCAGCAGCCCTGAGGGGGATTACACAGATACGCAGTATTTT.